This T cell receptor beta chain was observed in a study of OX40 agonist ivuxolimab in advanced cancers. Study-wide context: Dose-escalation patients were diagnosed with hepatocellular carcinoma, melanoma, renal cell cancer or head and neck cancer. The group had a mean age of about 64 years, ranged from about 20 to 80, and was approximately 81% male.

Method: immunoSEQ multiplex PCR; TCRdb's copy keeps in-frame clones and lacks some. The sample has about 82,000 clones; about 91% are singletons. The investigators sampled blood at baseline, at cycle 4 day 1, and at cycle 7 day 1. V shed 1 base and J shed 4 bases, with 14 bases lying between them. Per the germline V gene, CDR1 is SGHTA and CDR2 is FQGNSA. The CDR3 has 16 residues. V usage is TRBV7-2 and J usage is TRBJ2-1, with D perhaps matching TRBD2 (8 bases). The source of this sequence is an adult with an advanced solid tumor such as melanoma, head and neck, liver or kidney cancer. This sample comprised CD4+ or CD8+ T cells sorted from blood, obtained in a trial of the OX40 agonist ivuxolimab. CDR3 bases: TGTGCCAGCAGCTTAGAGGGGGCTAGCGGGTACAATGAGCAGTTCTTC. Amino acid sequence: CASSLEGASGYNEQFF.